What follows are 20 T cell receptor beta chains derived from one specimen sequenced in a study of shared clonotypes between healthy human individuals. The table came from immunoSEQ multiplex PCR; TCRdb's copy has only in-frame clones and leaves some out. This table has some 1,400,000 clones, approximately 96% appearing once. Sequenced: naive CD4+ T cells sorted from blood. Specified subset: CD45RA+ positively selected. These receptor sequences come from a man younger than 40 in good health.

The chain carries TRBV5-5 and TRBJ2-3; 10 nucleotides agree with TRBD2. Per the germline V gene, CDR1 is SGHKS and CDR2 is YYEKEE (reference sequence). The CDR3 covers 18 residues. V lost 0 bases to trimming and J lost 3 bases; unmatched junction nucleotides: 10. CDR3 region: CASSLGSGRKLWTDTQYF. In nucleotides, the CDR3 is TGTGCCAGCAGCTTGGGTAGCGGGAGGAAGCTGTGGACAGATACGCAGTATTTT. Combining the CDR3 with reference TRBV5-5 and TRBJ2-3 gives the whole variable domain DAGVTQSPTHLIKTRGQQVTLRCSPISGHKSVSWYQQVLGQGPQFIFQYYEKEERGRGNFPDRFSARQFPNYSSELNVNALLLGDSALYLCASSLGSGRKLWTDTQYFGPGTRLTVL.

V gene TRBV28 combines with J gene TRBJ2-7; 9 nucleotides align to TRBD2. V lost 4 bases to trimming and J lost 2 bases; unmatched junction nucleotides: 6. Per germline, CDR1 MDHEN and CDR2 SYDVKM. The CDR3 consists of 15 residues. The CDR3 DNA sequence: TGTGCCAGCAGTTCTGGCGGGAGGGCAACCTACGAGCAGTACTTC. Protein product: CASSSGGRATYEQYF. The whole variable domain, remainder taken from reference TRBV28 and TRBJ2-7, is DVKVTQSSRYLVKRTGEKVFLECVQDMDHENMFWYRQDPGLGLRLIYFSYDVKMKEKGDIPEGYSVSREKKERFSLILESASTNQTSMYLCASSSGGRATYEQYFGPGTRLTVT.

The chain is built from TRBV7-8 and TRBJ2-7; D not resolved. Per germline, CDR1 SGHVS and CDR2 FQNEAQ. Trimming shortened V by 5 bases and J by 0 bases, and 17 bases separated the two germline ends. This CDR3 is built from 16 residues. The CDR3 nucleotides read TGTGCCAGCAGCCGATTAGGAGCCCTGGACTCCTACGAGCAGTACTTC. It codes for CASSRLGALDSYEQYF.

V is TRBV29-1 and J is TRBJ1-5; TRBD1 aligns across 8 bases. The CDR3 sequence is 13 residues long. The junction had 8 bases not matched to a gene; V was cut back by 7 bases and J by 6 bases. Per the germline V gene, CDR1 is SQVTM and CDR2 is ANQGSEA. CDR3 coding DNA: TGCAGCGCCCAAGACAGGGGTGGTCAGCCCCAGCATTTT. As protein: CSAQDRGGQPQHF.

The J gene is TRBJ2-7, the V gene TRBV5-6, with D perhaps being TRBD1 or TRBD2 (6 bases each). The CDR3 contains 15 residues. CDR1 SGHDT and CDR2 YYEEEE come from the germline V gene. V lost 3 bases to trimming and J lost 0 bases, with 13 bases between them. DNA for the CDR3: TGTGCCAGCAGCTGGGGGGCAGGGAGCTCCTACGAGCAGTACTTC. It yields the protein CASSWGAGSSYEQYF.

The chain recombines TRBV29-1 with TRBJ2-7; D might be TRBD1 or TRBD2, each matching 8 bases. The CDR3 sequence is 12 residues long. Germline CDR1 and CDR2: SQVTM and ANQGSEA. Deletions cut 6 bases from V and 6 bases from J, with 15 bases between. The CDR3 nucleotides are TGCAGCGTCGGGAGGGACAGGCGCGAGCAGTACTTC. Translated: CSVGRDRREQYF.

The chain couples TRBV19 to TRBJ2-1, with D tentatively TRBD2 (7 bases). The V gene's germline CDR1 is LNHDA and CDR2 SQIVND (reference sequence). The CDR3 covers 18 residues. The V and J ends lost 4 bases and 1 base respectively, with 20 bases between them. CDR3 residues: CASSTWGLAVRSYNEQFF. The CDR3 DNA is TGTGCCAGTAGTACGTGGGGGCTAGCGGTAAGATCCTACAATGAGCAGTTCTTC. The whole variable domain, remainder taken from reference TRBV19 and TRBJ2-1, is DGGITQSPKYLFRKEGQNVTLSCEQNLNHDAMYWYRQDPGQGLRLIYYSQIVNDFQKGDIAEGYSVSREKKESFPLTVTSAQKNPTAFYLCASSTWGLAVRSYNEQFFGPGTRLTVL.

The chain carries TRBV5-1 and TRBJ1-3; tentatively, D is TRBD1 (6 bases). V lost 2 bases to trimming and J lost 14 bases, with 20 bases between them. The CDR3 contains 14 residues. The V gene's germline CDR1 is SGHRS and CDR2 YFSETQ. CDR3 in amino acids: CASSLSPPGERLYF. The CDR3 coding sequence is TGCGCCAGCAGCTTATCCCCCCCAGGGGAGCGCCTATATTTT.

V gene TRBV29-1 combines with J gene TRBJ2-3; no firm D call. CDR1 SQVTM and CDR2 ANQGSEA come from the germline V gene. Trimming pared 8 bases from V and 4 bases from J, leaving 13 bases between. This CDR3 is 12 amino acids long. CDR3 DNA: TGCAGCCCTACCCTTGGCGCAGATACGCAGTATTTT. It specifies CSPTLGADTQYF.

The J gene is TRBJ2-1, the V gene TRBV2, with D possibly being TRBD2 (6 bases). The CDR3 sequence is 15 residues long. The V end was cut by 3 bases, the J end by 6 bases, with 15 bases between. From germline, CDR1 is SNHLY and CDR2 FYNNEI. CDR3 region: CASSDPREKGNEQFF. DNA of the CDR3: TGTGCCAGCAGTGATCCCCGGGAGAAGGGCAATGAGCAGTTCTTC.

The genes are TRBV7-2 and TRBJ2-2; D remains unclear. Trimming left V 6 bases short and J 8 bases short, with 13 bases between. CDR1 and CDR2 (germline): SGHTA, FQGNSA. The CDR3 has 13 amino acids. The CDR3: CASRIGPPGELFF. The CDR3 bases are TGTGCCAGCAGGATCGGACCCCCAGGGGAGCTGTTTTTT.

This clone was recorded once. V gene TRBV28 combines with J gene TRBJ2-1; D is unclear. The V gene lost 3 bases and the J gene lost 4 bases, with 13 bases spanning the gap. Germline CDR1 and CDR2: MDHEN and SYDVKM. The CDR3 length is 15 residues. The CDR3, as DNA: TGTGCCAGCAGTTTTGAGAGAGTACCTTACAATGAGCAGTTCTTC. This translates into CASSFERVPYNEQFF.

The chain carries TRBV7-9 and TRBJ2-5; D remains ambiguous. The germline V gene encodes CDR1 SEHNR and CDR2 FQNEAQ (reference sequence). The CDR3 length is 13 residues. The V gene lost 5 bases and the J gene lost 5 bases, with 12 bases spanning the gap. DNA for the CDR3: TGTGCCAGCAGCCTAAGCGTGATTGAGACCCAGTACTTC. As protein: CASSLSVIETQYF.

This rearrangement joins TRBV5-5 to TRBJ2-7; 7 bases align to TRBD1. Germline loops: CDR1 SGHKS, CDR2 YYEKEE (reference sequence). The CDR3 contains 16 residues. With V trimmed by 0 bases and J by 4 bases, 10 bases remained unmatched. The CDR3 bases are TGTGCCAGCAGCTTGGCGGTTGGGGACAGCTCTTACGAGCAGTACTTC. Translation gives CASSLAVGDSSYEQYF.

The chain carries TRBV9 and TRBJ2-7; D uncertain. Germline values: CDR1 SGDLS, CDR2 YYNGEE. The CDR3 is 14 residues long. V was pared by 0 bases and J by 2 bases, with 9 bases between. CDR3 loop: CASSVGNAPYEQYF. In DNA form, the CDR3 reads TGTGCCAGCAGCGTAGGTAACGCACCCTACGAGCAGTACTTC.

This clone was recorded a few times. The rearrangement uses TRBV29-1 and TRBJ1-2; 8 bases are a match to TRBD1. Looked up from germline, CDR1 is SQVTM and CDR2 is ANQGSEA. The CDR3 spans 13 residues. The V and J ends lost 6 bases and 4 bases, in that order; junction bases with no gene match: 7. The CDR3 loop is CSVQGAGGYGYTF. In nucleotides, the CDR3 is TGCAGCGTCCAGGGGGCTGGTGGCTATGGCTACACCTTC.

The chain combines TRBV14 with TRBJ2-7; TRBD2 matches 10 bases. This CDR3 has 17 residues. J lost 7 bases, V lost 0 bases, and 12 bases had no gene match. Germline V CDR1 and CDR2: SGHDN, FVKESK. The chain's CDR3 is CASSQDRPASGSFEQYF. CDR3 sequence (DNA): TGTGCCAGCAGCCAAGATCGACCGGCTAGCGGGAGTTTTGAGCAGTACTTC.

The V and J genes are TRBV6-5 and TRBJ1-2; D not certain. Per germline, CDR1 MNHEY and CDR2 SVGAGI. The CDR3 is 13 amino acids. V was trimmed by 0 bases and J by 7 bases, leaving 9 bases between them. The CDR3: CASSYSTVRGYTF. CDR3 bases: TGTGCCAGCAGTTACTCCACCGTACGTGGCTACACCTTC.

The chain recombines TRBV6-1 with TRBJ2-1; perhaps D is TRBD1 or TRBD2 (5 bases each). Deletions cut 7 bases from V and 2 bases from J, with 9 bases between. Germline loops: CDR1 MNHNS, CDR2 SASEGT. CDR3 size: 13 residues. CDR3 sequence (DNA): TGTGCCAGCAACCGGGACCCCTACAATGAGCAGTTCTTC. It specifies CASNRDPYNEQFF.

The CDR3: CASSQDDPAGWYNEQFF. CDR3 nucleotides: TGTGCCAGCAGCCAAGATGATCCAGCGGGATGGTACAATGAGCAGTTCTTC. The rearrangement links TRBV14 to TRBJ2-1; TRBD2 matches at 7 bases. V was clipped by 0 bases and J by 4 bases; unmatched bases: 9. The CDR3 has 17 residues. Per the germline V gene, CDR1 is SGHDN and CDR2 is FVKESK.